This T cell receptor beta chain was found in a study of spatial heterogeneity in lung cancer. Every TCR cDNA molecule bore a unique molecular identifier. One entry per CDR3 protein, called by TCRdb with MiXCR from the 5' RACE reads. The table records some 2,000 distinct CDR3 sequences, around 12% of them present only once. The CDR3 spans 14 residues. V was shortened by 3 bases and J by 4 bases, with 10 bases between the two germline ends. The germline V gene has CDR1 SGHDT and CDR2 YYEEEE. To note about this clonotype: As an off-target read in a library built for alpha chains, this beta chain has a frequency of little significance.

Time point meaning: sample taken at primary tumor resection. The input material, whole RNA from tumor, nontumor lung or frozen PBMC, was sequenced unsorted. The chain joins TRBV5-6 to TRBJ1-4; D is undetermined. The sample in question was normal lung tissue next to the tumor, obtained at surgery. The origin of this receptor is a male donor with early-stage non-small cell lung cancer. CDR3 in amino acids: CASSYVMDNEKLFF. In DNA, the CDR3 is TGTGCCAGCAGCTATGTCATGGATAATGAAAAACTGTTTTTT.